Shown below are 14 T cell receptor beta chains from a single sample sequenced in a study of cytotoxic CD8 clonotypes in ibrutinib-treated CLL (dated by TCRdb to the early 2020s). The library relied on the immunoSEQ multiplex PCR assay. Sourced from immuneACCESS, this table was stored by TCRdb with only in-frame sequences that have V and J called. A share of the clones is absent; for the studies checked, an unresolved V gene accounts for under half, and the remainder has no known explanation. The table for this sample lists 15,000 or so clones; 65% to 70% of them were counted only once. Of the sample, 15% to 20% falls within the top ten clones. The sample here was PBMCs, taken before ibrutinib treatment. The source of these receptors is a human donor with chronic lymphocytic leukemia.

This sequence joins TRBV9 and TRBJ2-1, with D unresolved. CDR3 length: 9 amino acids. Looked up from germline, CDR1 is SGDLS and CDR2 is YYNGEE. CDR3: CLNGDEQFF. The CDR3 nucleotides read TGTCTAAACGGAGATGAGCAGTTCTTC.

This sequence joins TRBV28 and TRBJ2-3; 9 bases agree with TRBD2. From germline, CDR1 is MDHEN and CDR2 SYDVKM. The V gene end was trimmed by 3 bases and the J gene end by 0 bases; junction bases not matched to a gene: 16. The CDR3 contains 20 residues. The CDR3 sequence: CASSFPLAGRKDTSTDTQYF. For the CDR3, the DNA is TGTGCCAGCAGTTTCCCTCTAGCGGGGCGAAAAGACACTAGCACAGATACGCAGTATTTT.

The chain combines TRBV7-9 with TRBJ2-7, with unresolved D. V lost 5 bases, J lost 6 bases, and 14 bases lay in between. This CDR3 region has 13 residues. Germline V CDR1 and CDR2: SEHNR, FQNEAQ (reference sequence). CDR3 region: CASSVSSVSEQYF. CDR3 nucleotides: TGTGCCAGCAGCGTTTCATCAGTCTCCGAGCAGTACTTC. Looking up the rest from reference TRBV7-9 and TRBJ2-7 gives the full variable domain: DTGVSQNPRHKITKRGQNVTFRCDPISEHNRLYWYRQTLGQGPEFLTYFQNEAQLEKSRLLSDRFSAERPKGSFSTLEIQRTEQGDSAMYLCASSVSSVSEQYFGPGTRLTVT.

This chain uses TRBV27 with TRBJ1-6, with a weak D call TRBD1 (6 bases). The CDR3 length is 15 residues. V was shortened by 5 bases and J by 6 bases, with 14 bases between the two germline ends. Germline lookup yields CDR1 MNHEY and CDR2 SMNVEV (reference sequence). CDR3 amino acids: CASSAQGLVNSPLHF. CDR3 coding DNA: TGTGCCAGCAGTGCCCAGGGGCTCGTTAATTCACCCCTCCACTTT.

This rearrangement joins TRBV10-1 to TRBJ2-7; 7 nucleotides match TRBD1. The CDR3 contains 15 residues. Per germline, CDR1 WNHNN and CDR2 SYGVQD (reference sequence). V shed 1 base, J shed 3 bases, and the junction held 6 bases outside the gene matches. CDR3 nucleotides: TGCGCCAGCAGTGAGTACAGGACAGGAAACTACGAGCAGTACTTC. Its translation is CASSEYRTGNYEQYF.

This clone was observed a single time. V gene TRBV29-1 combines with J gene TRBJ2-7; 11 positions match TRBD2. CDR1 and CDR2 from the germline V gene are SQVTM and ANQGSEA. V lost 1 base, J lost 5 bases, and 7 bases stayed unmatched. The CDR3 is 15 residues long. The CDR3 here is CSVEAGIAGGNEQYF. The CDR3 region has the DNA TGCAGCGTTGAAGCGGGGATAGCGGGGGGGAACGAGCAGTACTTC.

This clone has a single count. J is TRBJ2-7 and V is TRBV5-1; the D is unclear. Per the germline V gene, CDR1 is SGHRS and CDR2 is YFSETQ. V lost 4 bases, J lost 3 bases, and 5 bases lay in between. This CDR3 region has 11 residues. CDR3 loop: CASSTNYEQYF. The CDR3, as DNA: TGCGCCAGCAGCACGAACTACGAGCAGTACTTC.

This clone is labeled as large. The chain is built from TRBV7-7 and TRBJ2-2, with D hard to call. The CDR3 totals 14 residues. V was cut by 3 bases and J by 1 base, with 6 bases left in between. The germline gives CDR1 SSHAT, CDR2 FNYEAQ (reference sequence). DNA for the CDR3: TGTGCCAGCAGCTTTTCCGGGAACACCGGGGAGCTGTTTTTT. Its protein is CASSFSGNTGELFF.

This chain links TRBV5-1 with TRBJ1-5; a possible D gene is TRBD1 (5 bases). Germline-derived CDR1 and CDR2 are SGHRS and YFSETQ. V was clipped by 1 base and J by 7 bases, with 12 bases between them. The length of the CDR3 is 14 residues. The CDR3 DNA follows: TGCGCCAGCAGCTTGTGGGGGTCGGACCAGCCCCAGCATTTT. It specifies CASSLWGSDQPQHF.

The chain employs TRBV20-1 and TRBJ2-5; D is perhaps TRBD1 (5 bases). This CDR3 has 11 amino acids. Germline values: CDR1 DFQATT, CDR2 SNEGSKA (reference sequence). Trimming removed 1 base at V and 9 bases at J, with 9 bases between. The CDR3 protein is CSARAGIAQYF. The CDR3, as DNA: TGCAGTGCTAGAGCAGGGATCGCCCAGTACTTC.

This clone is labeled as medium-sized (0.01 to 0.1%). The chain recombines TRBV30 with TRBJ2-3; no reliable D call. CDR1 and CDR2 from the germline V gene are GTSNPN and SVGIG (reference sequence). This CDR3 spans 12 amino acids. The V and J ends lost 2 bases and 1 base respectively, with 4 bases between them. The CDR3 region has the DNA TGTGCCTGGAGTCACCGCACAGATACGCAGTATTTT. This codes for CAWSHRTDTQYF.

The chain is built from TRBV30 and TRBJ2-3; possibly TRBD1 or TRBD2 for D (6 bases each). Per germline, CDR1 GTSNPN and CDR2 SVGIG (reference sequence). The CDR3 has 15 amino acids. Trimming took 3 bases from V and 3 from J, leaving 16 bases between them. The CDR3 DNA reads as TGTGCCTGGAGGGCCCCCAGAGGGGGGACAGATACGCAGTATTTT. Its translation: CAWRAPRGGTDTQYF.

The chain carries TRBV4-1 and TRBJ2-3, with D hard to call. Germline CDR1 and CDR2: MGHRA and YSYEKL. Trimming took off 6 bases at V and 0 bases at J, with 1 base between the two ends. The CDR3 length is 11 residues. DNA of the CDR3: TGCGCCAGCAGGAGCACAGATACGCAGTATTTT. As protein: CASRSTDTQYF.

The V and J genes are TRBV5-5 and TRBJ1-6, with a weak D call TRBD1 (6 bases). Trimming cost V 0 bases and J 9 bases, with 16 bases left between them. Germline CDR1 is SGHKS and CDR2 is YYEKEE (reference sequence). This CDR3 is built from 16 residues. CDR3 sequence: CASSLVPGARGSPLHF. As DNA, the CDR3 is TGTGCCAGCAGCTTGGTCCCGGGGGCGCGCGGTTCACCCCTCCACTTT.